The present T cell receptor (beta chain) was sequenced within a study of tumor-infiltrating lymphocytes in oesophageal squamous cell carcinoma (dated by TCRdb to the mid-2010s). This clonotype was seen only a few times. This receptor's antigen is unknown. No per-base quality is available; no much larger clone lies one base away. The library was produced with PCR. Data came from an Illumina HiSeq 2000. Clones were called with MiXCR by TCRdb after fastp trimmed the public reads at Q25, and only in-frame beta chains were retained. Each entry merges the rows of one CDR3 protein and shows their most common DNA and genes. In all, the sample holds 10,000 or so distinct CDR3 sequences, and roughly 57% of those were seen once. 27% of the sample belongs to the ten largest clones. The CDR3 covers 16 residues, taking in both the cysteine and the phenylalanine. Just CDR3 DNA is preserved here, 48 bases in frame from base 1. Trimming takes 5 bases off V and 3 bases off J; junction bases not matched to a gene: 9. CDR1 and CDR2 were assigned from the germline V gene (reference sequence) as SEHNR and FQNEAQ.

The chain joins TRBV7-9 to TRBJ2-1; 8 of the junction bases match TRBD2. The sample comprised esophageal tumor tissue. The sequence came from a female donor with esophageal squamous cell carcinoma. CDR3 region: CASSQIGGGFYNEQFF. The bases read TGTGCCAGCAGCCAGATCGGCGGGGGGTTCTACAATGAGCAGTTCTTC.